The 25 T cell receptor beta chains listed next were all sequenced from one sample in a study of blood T cell repertoires in COVID-19. Clones were sequenced by immunoSEQ multiplex PCR, and TCRdb holds only the in-frame ones, with some missing. Seen here are over 90,000 clones, more than 70% observed once, and the top ten hold 17%. The sequenced sample consisted of peripheral blood. Source of these receptors: a human donor in a cohort sampled during active COVID-19.

This chain links TRBV7-9 with TRBJ1-1, with D possibly matching TRBD1 (6 bases). Looked up from germline, CDR1 is SEHNR and CDR2 is FQNEAQ (reference sequence). The length of the CDR3 is 11 residues. Trimming stripped 2 bases from V and 8 bases from J, with 6 bases between. The CDR3 loop is CASSLQGEAFF. The DNA of the CDR3 is TGTGCCAGCAGCTTACAGGGGGAAGCTTTCTTT.

This sequence joins TRBV11-3 and TRBJ2-7; 7 bases are a match to TRBD2. The CDR3 covers 14 residues. V trimming: 5 bases; J trimming: 7 bases; junction bases outside the gene matches: 11. Germline V lookup: CDR1 SGHNT, CDR2 YENEEA. CDR3: CASSPRAVAGEQYF. The CDR3 DNA reads as TGTGCCAGCAGCCCTCGGGCGGTAGCGGGTGAGCAGTACTTC. The full variable domain, in which reference TRBV11-3 and TRBJ2-7 provide the parts outside the CDR3, is EAGVVQSPRYKIIEKKQPVAFWCNPISGHNTLYWYLQNLGQGPELLIRYENEEAVDDSQLPKDRFSAERLKGVDSTLKIQPAELGDSAVYLCASSPRAVAGEQYFGPGTRLTVT.

J is TRBJ1-1 and V is TRBV25-1; D may be TRBD1 (6 bases). The germline gives CDR1 MGHDK, CDR2 SYGVNS. Between the trimmed V and J ends, which lost 8 bases and 4 bases, there was a span of 17 bases. The CDR3 runs to 14 residues. CDR3 sequence: CASLKDGGGTEAFF. CDR3 bases: TGTGCCAGCCTAAAAGATGGGGGCGGCACTGAAGCTTTCTTT.

The rearrangement links TRBV28 to TRBJ2-7; a possible D gene is TRBD1 (6 bases). The V gene lost 5 bases and the J gene lost 0 bases, with 17 bases spanning the gap. This CDR3 has 16 residues. Germline V gene data show CDR1 as MDHEN and CDR2 as SYDVKM. The CDR3 coding sequence is TGTGCCAGCAGTCTGCCAGTCGACAGGCCCTCCTACGAGCAGTACTTC. Translating it yields CASSLPVDRPSYEQYF.

This rearrangement joins TRBV7-2 to TRBJ2-3; 7 bases map to TRBD1. Germline V gives CDR1 SGHTA, CDR2 FQGNSA. The CDR3 sequence is 16 residues long. V trimming: 6 bases; J trimming: 2 bases; junction bases outside the gene matches: 11. CDR3 in DNA: TGTGCCAGCAGGCCGGGACAGTGGCTCCCCACAGATACGCAGTATTTT. It yields the protein CASRPGQWLPTDTQYF.

This clone was counted ten times or more. This sequence joins TRBV19 and TRBJ1-2; D remains unclear. This CDR3 contains 13 residues. Germline V lookup: CDR1 LNHDA, CDR2 SQIVND (reference sequence). The ends were cut back, 4 bases at V and 6 bases at J, with 12 bases in the middle. The CDR3 reads CASSKQPRDGYTF. For the CDR3, the DNA is TGTGCCAGTAGTAAGCAGCCGAGGGATGGCTACACCTTC.

The rearrangement links TRBV19 to TRBJ2-7; TRBD1 might be the D (6 bases). This CDR3 is built from 13 residues. V lost 4 bases and J 4 bases, leaving 11 bases between the germline ends. Germline CDR1 LNHDA, CDR2 SQIVND (reference sequence). The CDR3 bases are TGTGCCAGTAGTAGGACAGAAGTATACGAGCAGTACTTC. Translated, it gives CASSRTEVYEQYF.

This CDR3 is CASKGWKDQPQHF. In DNA, the CDR3 is TGTGCCAGTAAGGGGTGGAAGGATCAGCCCCAGCATTTT. V is TRBV19 and J is TRBJ1-5; a possible D gene is TRBD1 (5 bases). The CDR3 extends over 13 amino acids. Trimming took 7 bases from V and 5 from J, leaving 12 bases between them. Germline V CDR1 and CDR2: LNHDA, SQIVND (reference sequence).

The chain recombines TRBV2 with TRBJ2-2; 12 bases fit TRBD2. The CDR3 consists of 17 residues. Germline trimming cut 6 bases from V and 3 bases from J; bases unmatched to any gene: 8. Looked up from germline, CDR1 is SNHLY and CDR2 is FYNNEI. The CDR3 reads CASRKGLAGGHTGELFF. The CDR3 nucleotides are TGTGCCAGCAGGAAGGGTCTAGCGGGGGGGCACACCGGGGAGCTGTTTTTT.

CDR3 sequence (DNA): TGTGCCAGCTCACCAAAGGGGGCGCGGAACACCGGGGAGCTGTTTTTT. Translated, it gives CASSPKGARNTGELFF. The chain employs TRBV18 and TRBJ2-2, with 7 bases aligning to TRBD1. The CDR3 runs to 16 residues. The germline gives CDR1 KGHSH, CDR2 LQKENI. With V trimmed by 2 bases and J by 1 base, 4 bases remained unmatched.

The V call is TRBV19, the J call TRBJ1-2, with 7 bases fitting TRBD1. The J segment lost 2 bases and the V segment lost 5 bases, leaving 8 bases of the junction unmatched. The CDR3 totals 15 residues. Germline values: CDR1 LNHDA, CDR2 SQIVND (reference sequence). The CDR3 nucleotides read TGTGCCAGTAGTGCCCCGGGACAGACCAACTATGGCTACACCTTC. This codes for CASSAPGQTNYGYTF.

The rearrangement links TRBV10-1 to TRBJ1-6; D gene ambiguous. V lost 10 bases and J 6 bases, leaving 13 bases between the germline ends. Germline V lookup: CDR1 WNHNN, CDR2 SYGVQD (reference sequence). The CDR3 consists of 13 residues. The CDR3 DNA reads as TGCGCCACCCATCTGGCCAGTAATTCACCCCTCCACTTT. This codes for CATHLASNSPLHF.

The chain has TRBV29-1 and TRBJ1-1; 7 bases map to TRBD1. The length of the CDR3 is 16 residues. Germline V gives CDR1 SQVTM, CDR2 ANQGSEA. V shed 3 bases, J shed 4 bases, and the junction held 14 bases outside the gene matches. CDR3 sequence: CSVEEGAHGGATEAFF. The CDR3 nucleotides are TGCAGCGTTGAGGAGGGGGCGCACGGGGGTGCCACTGAAGCTTTCTTT. Variable domain in full (rest from reference TRBV29-1 and TRBJ1-1): SAVISQKPSRDICQRGTSLTIQCQVDSQVTMMFWYRQQPGQSLTLIATANQGSEATYESGFVIDKFPISRPNLTFSTLTVSNMSPEDSSIYLCSVEEGAHGGATEAFFGQGTRLTVV.

The V and J genes are TRBV3-1 (or the pseudogene TRBV3-2) and TRBJ2-3, with a possible D match to TRBD1 (6 bases). The germline V and J ends were trimmed by 4 bases and 6 bases, with 11 bases remaining between them. Germline V gene data show CDR1 as LGHDT and CDR2 as YNNKEL (reference sequence). The CDR3 sequence is 13 residues long. CDR3 sequence: CASSRNRADTQYF. The CDR3 coding sequence is TGTGCCAGCAGCCGAAACAGGGCGGATACGCAGTATTTT.

The rearrangement joins TRBV6-6 to TRBJ1-6, with TRBD1 matching over 7 bases. Germline-derived CDR1 and CDR2 are MNHNY and SVGAGI (reference sequence). The CDR3 runs to 15 residues. After removal of 6 bases from V and 4 bases from J, the junction contained 6 bases not matched to a gene. CDR3 loop: CASRTGTEYNSPLHF. CDR3 DNA: TGTGCCAGCAGGACTGGGACAGAATATAATTCACCCCTCCACTTT.

With regard to this clone: At the DNA level, this CDR3 is encoded by other sequences in the same sample as well. The chain carries TRBV12-3 or TRBV12-4 and TRBJ1-2; TRBD1 might be the D (5 bases). V gave up 2 bases and J gave up 7 bases, with 5 bases separating them. The CDR3 has 11 amino acids. CDR3 sequence reads: CASSLQGGYTF. CDR3 in DNA: TGTGCCAGCAGTTTACAGGGTGGCTACACCTTC.

This chain connects TRBV4-1 to TRBJ2-2; D may be TRBD1 (5 bases). The CDR3 sequence is 14 residues long. The germline V gene has CDR1 MGHRA and CDR2 YSYEKL. The V end lost 0 bases, the J end lost 7 bases, and 9 bases lay between the germline ends. The DNA for the CDR3 is TGCGCCAGCAGCCAAGATTCAGGGATCGGGGAGCTGTTTTTT. It encodes CASSQDSGIGELFF.

The chain employs TRBV6-5 and TRBJ1-2; weak D call: TRBD1 (5 bases). The CDR3 has 14 amino acids. Trimming shortened V by 6 bases and J by 4 bases, and 15 bases separated the two germline ends. Per the germline V gene, CDR1 is MNHEY and CDR2 is SVGAGI. CDR3 coding DNA: TGTGCCAGCAGGCCCGGGGGATCCGGCTATGGCTACACCTTC. Encoded protein: CASRPGGSGYGYTF.

V is TRBV27 and J is TRBJ2-3; D is ambiguous. This CDR3 has 14 amino acids. V was trimmed by 3 bases and J by 5 bases, leaving 12 bases between them. Germline lookup yields CDR1 MNHEY and CDR2 SMNVEV (reference sequence). CDR3 amino acids: CASSLRALIDTQYF. CDR3 nucleotides: TGTGCCAGCAGTTTGCGAGCACTGATAGATACGCAGTATTTT.

This rearrangement joins TRBV2 to TRBJ1-4, with 11 positions matching TRBD1. V shed 4 bases and J 6 bases; nucleotides not matched to a gene: 1. CDR1 SNHLY and CDR2 FYNNEI come from the germline V gene. The CDR3 has 14 amino acids. The CDR3 DNA sequence: TGTGCCAGCAGTGTGGACAGGGGGCATGAAAAACTGTTTTTT. It is translated as CASSVDRGHEKLFF.

This chain uses TRBV9 with TRBJ2-3; a weak D match, TRBD2 (5 bases). From germline, CDR1 is SGDLS and CDR2 YYNGEE. This CDR3 is built from 13 residues. V was clipped by 7 bases and J by 3 bases, with 12 bases between them. CDR3 in amino acids: CASVSSGTDTQYF. The CDR3 DNA reads as TGTGCCAGCGTCAGCAGCGGAACAGATACGCAGTATTTT.

The chain employs TRBV6-6 and TRBJ2-4; D possibly corresponds to TRBD1 (5 bases). Germline-derived CDR1 and CDR2 are MNHNY and SVGAGI (reference sequence). This CDR3 region has 15 residues. V lost 5 bases to trimming and J lost 0 bases, with 11 bases between them. The CDR3 spells CASSDLTGAKNIQYF. In DNA, the CDR3 is TGTGCCAGCAGTGATTTAACAGGAGCCAAAAACATTCAGTACTTC.

This sequence joins TRBV20-1 and TRBJ2-1; D is unresolved. The CDR3 has 12 amino acids. Trimming stripped 3 bases from V and 5 bases from J, with 8 bases between. Germline V lookup: CDR1 DFQATT, CDR2 SNEGSKA (reference sequence). The CDR3 sequence: CSASKPDNEQFF. The CDR3 DNA sequence: TGCAGTGCTAGTAAGCCCGACAATGAGCAGTTCTTC.

J is TRBJ2-3 and V is TRBV19; the match to TRBD1 covers 8 bases. Trimming at V came to 6 bases and at J to 5 bases, leaving 10 bases not matched to a gene. The CDR3 is made up of 15 amino acids. Germline CDR1 is LNHDA and CDR2 is SQIVND (reference sequence). The CDR3 DNA follows: TGTGCCAGTAGCATCATCAGGGGGCGAGGAGATACGCAGTATTTT. The encoded protein is CASSIIRGRGDTQYF.

The CDR3 region is CASSSGTGYQPQHF. CDR3 in DNA: TGTGCCAGTAGTTCCGGGACAGGGTATCAGCCCCAGCATTTT. V usage is TRBV19 and J usage is TRBJ1-5; 9 nucleotides line up with TRBD1. This CDR3 comprises 14 residues. The germline CDR1 and CDR2 sequences are LNHDA and SQIVND (reference sequence). The trim removed 5 bases at V and 5 bases at J, leaving 4 bases unmatched.